The sample holds many counts of the clone carrying this TCR beta chain. Its antigen is still unknown. It was into CD45RA+ naive and CD45RA-negative memory subsets that the CD4+ cells were split. The assay was run at deep level. Sequenced by immunoSEQ multiplex PCR; TCRdb stores in-frame clones only, minus some. The sample carries about 680,000 clones, around four fifths recorded once. The length of the CDR3 is 16 residues. V dropped 5 bases and J dropped 0 bases, with 14 bases sitting between them. In germline, CDR1 is SEHNR, CDR2 FQNEAQ (reference sequence). This sample is part of a study of shared clonotypes between healthy human individuals. Study results and caveats: Generally, naive subsets came out with larger estimated richness than memory subsets. Sampling covered nothing but blood. Tissue TCR repertoires likely differ from those found in blood.

The chain joins TRBV7-9 to TRBJ1-3; D is possibly TRBD1 (6 bases). Input material: memory CD4+ T cells sorted from blood. Subset specified: CD45RA-negative fraction. The clonotype was recovered from a woman in her twenties or thirties in good health. The chain's CDR3 is CASSTTEDSSGNTIYF. CDR3 nucleotides: TGTGCCAGCAGCACCACAGAGGACAGCTCTGGAAACACCATATATTTT.